This T cell receptor (beta chain) was found in a study of monozygotic twins with inflammatory bowel disease. After skipping T cell sorting, the authors isolated total RNA from whole blood. This CDR3 region has 17 residues. Germline V lookup: CDR1 SGHKS, CDR2 YYEKEE (reference sequence). TCRdb reprocessed the 5' RACE reads and keeps a single row for each CDR3 protein, giving no DNA. This sample contains about 150,000 distinct CDR3 sequences. The J gene is TRBJ2-1, the V gene TRBV5-5; TCRdb selects TRBD2, and the lack of DNA leaves this call unchecked. This clonotype was obtained from a human donor with ulcerative colitis or Crohn's disease, or a healthy co-twin of an affected twin (not recorded which). The sample taken for sequencing was blood. The CDR3 region is CASSLEVLAGVYNEQFF. Full variable domain (missing parts from reference TRBV5-5 and TRBJ2-1): DAGVTQSPTHLIKTRGQQVTLRCSPISGHKSVSWYQQVLGQGPQFIFQYYEKEERGRGNFPDRFSARQFPNYSSELNVNALLLGDSALYLCASSLEVLAGVYNEQFFGPGTRLTVL.